This TCR beta chain comes out of a study of glioma-infiltrating T cells. CDR1 SEHNR and CDR2 FQNEAQ come from the germline V gene (reference sequence). The trim removed 2 bases at V and 4 bases at J, leaving 10 bases unmatched. The CDR3 spans 17 residues. TCR alpha and beta CDR3 regions were amplified from RNA using iRepertoire nested multiplex PCR. TCRdb passed the multiplex PCR reads through MiXCR, listing each CDR3 protein once. The data contain approximately 130,000 distinct CDR3 sequences, roughly a quarter of them singletons. General observations from the study: Gliomas, especially low-grade, showed above-expected tissue-blood divergence; non-neoplastic patients showed below.

For this clonotype: Antigen specificity is unknown.

Sequencing was done on a sample of glioma tissue, nonneoplastic brain tissue, or PBMCs (not recorded which). This sequence was found in a human donor with low-grade glioma or glioblastoma, undergoing nonglioma brain surgery, or in good health (not recorded which). V usage is TRBV7-9 and J usage is TRBJ1-5; 8 bases agree with TRBD1. CDR3 sequence (DNA): TGTGCCAGCAGCTTATCCCGACAGGGGATGGCAAATCAGCCCCAGCATTTT. Encoded protein: CASSLSRQGMANQPQHF. Drawing the rest from reference TRBV7-9 and TRBJ1-5, the complete variable domain is DTGVSQNPRHKITKRGQNVTFRCDPISEHNRLYWYRQTLGQGPEFLTYFQNEAQLEKSRLLSDRFSAERPKGSFSTLEIQRTEQGDSAMYLCASSLSRQGMANQPQHFGDGTRLSIL.